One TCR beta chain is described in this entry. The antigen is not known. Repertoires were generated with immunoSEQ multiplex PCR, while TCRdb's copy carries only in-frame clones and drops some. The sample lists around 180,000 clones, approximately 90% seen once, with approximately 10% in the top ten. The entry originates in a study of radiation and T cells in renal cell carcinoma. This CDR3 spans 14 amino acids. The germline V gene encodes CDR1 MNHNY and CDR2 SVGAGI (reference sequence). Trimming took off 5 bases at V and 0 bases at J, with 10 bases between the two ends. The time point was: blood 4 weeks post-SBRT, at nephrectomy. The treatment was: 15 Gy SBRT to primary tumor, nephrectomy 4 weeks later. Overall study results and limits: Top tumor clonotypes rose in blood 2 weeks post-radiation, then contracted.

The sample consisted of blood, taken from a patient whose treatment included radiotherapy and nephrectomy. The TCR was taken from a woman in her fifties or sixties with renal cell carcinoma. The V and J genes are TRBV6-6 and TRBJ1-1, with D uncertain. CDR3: CASSIEPLNTEAFF. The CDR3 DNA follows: TGTGCCAGCAGTATCGAGCCTCTGAACACTGAAGCTTTCTTT.